Listed below are T cell receptor beta chains from one sample, sequenced in a study of T cells in localized non-small cell lung cancer. TCRdb's copy holds only in-frame clones and misses some; the assay was immunoSEQ multiplex PCR. The data contain tens of thousands of clones, more than 75% of them seen just once; the ten biggest clones take up approximately 3.8%. The starting material was peripheral blood, obtained before any cancer treatment. These receptors all come from a male donor at least 60 years old with stage III lung adenocarcinoma. Both conserved end residues are part of each CDR3. The D gene is left open where the match is weak. Clone size appears in some rows only: once, few, many, or a class for an expanded clone.

D: NA; V: TRBV7-9; J: TRBJ2-7; length: 12; size: NA; DNA: TGTGCCAGCAGACGAGAGGCTGACGAGCAGTACTTC; CDR3: CASRREADEQYF
D: NA; V: TRBV7-6; J: TRBJ1-2; length: 16; size: NA; DNA: TGTGCCAGCAGCTACCAATCAGGGGATCTCTACTATGGCTACACCTTC; CDR3: CASSYQSGDLYYGYTF
D: NA; V: TRBV12-1; J: TRBJ2-7; length: 18; size: NA; DNA: TGTGCCAGCAGCTTTGTAGCTAGGGGACAGGGAAATTCCTACGAGCAGTACTTC; CDR3: CASSFVARGQGNSYEQYF
D: TRBD1; V: TRBV19; J: TRBJ1-5; length: 14; size: NA; DNA: TGTGCCAGTAGTACCCAGGGGGCGGGTCAGCCCCAGCATTTT; CDR3: CASSTQGAGQPQHF
D: NA; V: TRBV6-1; J: TRBJ1-6; length: 11; size: NA; DNA: TGTGCCAGCGGCACGAGCGCACCCCTCCACTTT; CDR3: CASGTSAPLHF
D: NA; V: TRBV5-4; J: TRBJ2-7; length: 15; size: NA; DNA: TGTGCCAGCAGCTTGGTACCGCGACTCTCCTACGAGCAGTACTTC; CDR3: CASSLVPRLSYEQYF
D: NA; V: TRBV6-1; J: TRBJ1-2; length: 16; size: NA; DNA: TGTGCCAGCAGTGAATGGGGCCAGGGCCCCTCGCTCGGCTACACCTTC; CDR3: CASSEWGQGPSLGYTF
D: NA; V: TRBV7-8; J: TRBJ1-6; length: 15; size: NA; DNA: TGTGCCAGCAGCTTCGCGAAGGGGGATAATTCACCCCTCCACTTT; CDR3: CASSFAKGDNSPLHF
D: NA; V: TRBV5-1; J: TRBJ2-7; length: 12; size: NA; DNA: TGCGCCAGCAGCTTGACAGGTAGAGAGCAGTACTTC; CDR3: CASSLTGREQYF
D: NA; V: TRBV2; J: TRBJ2-2; length: 15; size: NA; DNA: TGTGCCAGCAGAACCGGACGGGGTAACACCGGGGAGCTGTTTTTT; CDR3: CASRTGRGNTGELFF
D: TRBD1; V: TRBV6-5; J: TRBJ1-1; length: 12; size: NA; DNA: TGTGCCAGCCGAAGGCCGGGGACAGCTGCTTTCTTT; CDR3: CASRRPGTAAFF
D: NA; V: TRBV5-1; J: TRBJ1-4; length: 14; size: NA; DNA: TGCGCCAGCTCGGCCCAGGCAACTAATGAAAAACTGTTTTTT; CDR3: CASSAQATNEKLFF
D: TRBD1; V: TRBV5-5; J: TRBJ1-5; length: 16; size: NA; DNA: TGTGCCAGCAGCTTGGAGGGACAGGGGTTCGGGCAGCCCCAGCATTTT; CDR3: CASSLEGQGFGQPQHF
D: NA; V: TRBV4-1; J: TRBJ2-7; length: 16; size: NA; DNA: TGCGCCAGCAGCCAAGATCGGGACGTGGGGATTTGGGAGCAGTACTTC; CDR3: CASSQDRDVGIWEQYF
D: NA; V: TRBV4-1; J: TRBJ2-1; length: 16; size: few; DNA: TGCGCCAGCAGCCAAGAGGAGGGCTTCTGGGGGAGTGAGCAGTTCTTC; CDR3: CASSQEEGFWGSEQFF
D: NA; V: TRBV27; J: TRBJ2-1; length: 13; size: few; DNA: TGTGCCAGCAAATTTACGGCCGGTAATGAGCAGTTCTTC; CDR3: CASKFTAGNEQFF
D: TRBD1; V: TRBV5-1; J: TRBJ2-7; length: 14; size: NA; DNA: TGCGCCAGCAGCGCAACGGGACAGGTCTACGAGCAGTACTTC; CDR3: CASSATGQVYEQYF
D: TRBD1; V: TRBV9; J: TRBJ2-2; length: 14; size: NA; DNA: TGTGCCAGCGGGACAGTTGCGAACACCGGGGAGCTGTTTTTT; CDR3: CASGTVANTGELFF
D: TRBD1; V: TRBV12-5; J: TRBJ1-2; length: 14; size: NA; DNA: TGTGCTAGTGGCTTGCCTGGGACAGTCTATGGCTACACCTTC; CDR3: CASGLPGTVYGYTF
D: TRBD2; V: TRBV29-1; J: TRBJ2-7; length: 13; size: NA; DNA: TGCAGCGTTGGAAAGCTAGCGGGTACCGAGCAGTACTTC; CDR3: CSVGKLAGTEQYF
D: TRBD2; V: TRBV27; J: TRBJ2-1; length: 16; size: few; DNA: TGTGCCACCACTCCCAGGCTAGCGGGAGTAGGCAATGAGCAGTTCTTC; CDR3: CATTPRLAGVGNEQFF
D: NA; V: TRBV5-1; J: TRBJ1-1; length: 16; size: NA; DNA: TGCGCCAGCAGCAGCTTTTCGGGGCAGAGCCACACTGAAGCTTTCTTT; CDR3: CASSSFSGQSHTEAFF
D: NA; V: TRBV6-1; J: TRBJ1-2; length: 13; size: NA; DNA: TGTGCCAGCAGTGAGGCGGGTACGAGGGGCTACACCTTC; CDR3: CASSEAGTRGYTF
D: NA; V: TRBV19; J: TRBJ2-7; length: 12; size: NA; DNA: TGTGCCAGTAGTGATGGGACCTACGAGCAGTACTTC; CDR3: CASSDGTYEQYF
D: NA; V: TRBV28; J: TRBJ1-5; length: 16; size: NA; DNA: TGTGCCAGCACCCCCGGGGGACTTCATAGCAATCAGCCCCAGCATTTT; CDR3: CASTPGGLHSNQPQHF